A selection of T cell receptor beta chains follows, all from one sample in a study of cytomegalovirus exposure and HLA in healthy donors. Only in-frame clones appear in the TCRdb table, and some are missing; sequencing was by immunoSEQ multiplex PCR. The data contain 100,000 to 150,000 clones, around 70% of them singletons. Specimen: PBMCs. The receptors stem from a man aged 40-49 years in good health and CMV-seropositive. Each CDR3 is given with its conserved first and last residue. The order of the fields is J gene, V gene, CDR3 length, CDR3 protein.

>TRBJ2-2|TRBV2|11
CASSGRVRLFF
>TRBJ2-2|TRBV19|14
CASRNRGDTGELFF
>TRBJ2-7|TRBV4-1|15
CASSQPDRGLYEQYF
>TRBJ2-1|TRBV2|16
CATGPSGASSYNEQFF
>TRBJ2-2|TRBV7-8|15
CASSLGQASTGELFF
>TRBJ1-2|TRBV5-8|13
CASGPDRPYGYTF
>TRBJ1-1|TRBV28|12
CASSDRNTEAFF
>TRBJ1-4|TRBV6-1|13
CASRQTPGEKLFF
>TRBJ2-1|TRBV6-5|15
CASSSNGQGAQEQFF
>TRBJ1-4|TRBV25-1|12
CASSPGGKKLFF
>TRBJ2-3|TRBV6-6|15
CASRRGQSLTDTQYF
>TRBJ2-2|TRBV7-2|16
CASSLFREVSTGELFF
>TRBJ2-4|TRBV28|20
CASSPILASGRARSSNIQYF
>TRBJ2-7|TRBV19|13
CASSTRTGYEQYF
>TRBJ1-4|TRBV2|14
CASSMGQLNEKLFF
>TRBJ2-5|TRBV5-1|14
CASSQRDRRETQYF
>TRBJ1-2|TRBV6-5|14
CASMVGSGAYGYTF
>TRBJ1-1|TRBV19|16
CASTLGQGVGRTEAFF
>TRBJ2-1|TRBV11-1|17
CASGVKGLAGSHNEQFF
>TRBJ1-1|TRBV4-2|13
CASSLEQGTEAFF
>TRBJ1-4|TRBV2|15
CASTKEDRAMEKLFF
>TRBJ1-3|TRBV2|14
CASSLQGSGNTIYF
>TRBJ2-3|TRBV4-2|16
CASSFRGRQGTDTQYF
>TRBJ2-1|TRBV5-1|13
CASSLGGGREQFF
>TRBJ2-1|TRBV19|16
CASSIAGTGGLNEQFF
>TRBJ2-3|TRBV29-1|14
CSVGLAGSTDTQYF
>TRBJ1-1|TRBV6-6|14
CASSYSEGNTEAFF
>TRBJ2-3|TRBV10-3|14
CAISDRGSTDTQYF
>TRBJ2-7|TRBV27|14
CASSLNRVMGEQYF
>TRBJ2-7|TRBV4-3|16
CASSQERGGPENEQYF
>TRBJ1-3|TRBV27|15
CASGLVGQGGHTIYF
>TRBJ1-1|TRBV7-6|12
CASSLGSTEAFF
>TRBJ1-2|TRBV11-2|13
CASSLSEIYGYTF
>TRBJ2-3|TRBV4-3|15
CASSRTSEREDTQYF
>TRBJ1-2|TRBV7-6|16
CASSLGVWQGAYGYTF
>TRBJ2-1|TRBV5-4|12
CASSAAGIGPFF
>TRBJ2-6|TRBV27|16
CASSLTQGTGANVLTF
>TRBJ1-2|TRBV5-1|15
CASRSGGGPTYGYTF
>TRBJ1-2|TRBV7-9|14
CASSWGQPDHGYTF
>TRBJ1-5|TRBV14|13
CASSQGNRQPQHF
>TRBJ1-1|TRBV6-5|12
CASRTPNTEAFF